Below, 29 T cell receptor beta chains from the same sample are listed, as sequenced in a study of response to subunit inactivated influenza vaccine (dated by TCRdb to 2017 to 2018). Receptor libraries were prepared by RT-PCR. These reads were obtained on an Illumina HiSeq 2500. TCRdb itself trimmed the public reads at Q25 with fastp, ran MiXCR and retained productive beta chains. Identical CDR3 protein sequences are pooled into one entry, listed with their most common genes and DNA. The sample table contains 500,000 to 700,000 distinct CDR3 sequences; only one count was recorded for less than 25% of them. The ten largest clones represent about 2.8% of the sample. These data were likewise used in another study, on T cells expressing NK-cell markers. The other study reports the following: TCR beta cDNA libraries were prepared using 5'RACE template switching, which introduced a universal primer site and unique molecular identifiers.

The sequenced sample was CD4+ T cells sorted from PBMCs, obtained 11 to 12 days after vaccination. The origin of the receptors is a man aged 50-60 years who received an inactivated influenza vaccine. Donor details come from another sample of the same person, matched by shared clones.

On this clonotype itself: A read error may explain this, as a much larger clone is one base away. The genes are TRBV7-8 and TRBJ2-5, with D possibly TRBD1 on 6 matching bases. This CDR3 has 15 residues. Per the germline V gene, CDR1 is SGHVS and CDR2 is FQNEAQ. The CDR3 spells CTSSLGVLQGETQYF. In DNA, the CDR3 is TGTACCAGCAGCTTAGGGGTACTTCAGGGGGAGACCCAGTACTTC.

This chain joins TRBV5-1 and TRBJ1-1, with 7 bases fitting TRBD1. With 4 bases clipped from V and 0 bases from J, the junction kept 6 bases outside the gene matches. Germline values: CDR1 SGHRS, CDR2 YFSETQ. The CDR3 runs to 15 residues. The CDR3 nucleotides are TGCGCCAGCAGCCCTGGGACAGTCTTGAACACTGAAGCTTTCTTT. This translates into CASSPGTVLNTEAFF.

Ten or more counts support this clonotype. This rearrangement joins TRBV11-2 to TRBJ1-1; D ambiguous. The germline V gene has CDR1 SGHAT and CDR2 FQNNGV. The germline V and J ends were trimmed by 5 bases and 0 bases, with 4 bases remaining between them. The CDR3 sequence is 12 residues long. CDR3 in amino acids: CASSRLNTEAFF. The CDR3 nucleotides are TGTGCCAGCAGCCGCCTGAACACTGAAGCTTTCTTT.

The sample holds a few counts of this clonotype. The CDR3 DNA sequence: TGTGCCAGCAGCCAAGATAGCTCCGGGACTAGAAAGAACACCGGGGAGCTGTTTTTT. Translating it yields CASSQDSSGTRKNTGELFF. This chain uses TRBV4-2 with TRBJ2-2; 8 nucleotides agree with TRBD2. CDR1 is LGHNA and CDR2 is YNFKEQ in the germline V gene. Trimming removed 0 bases from V and 1 base from J; junction bases left unmatched: 10. This CDR3 has 19 amino acids.

This chain joins TRBV7-2 and TRBJ2-2, with 7 bases fitting TRBD1. Germline CDR1 reads SGHTA; CDR2 reads FQGNSA. The CDR3 is made up of 15 amino acids. V lost 5 bases, J lost 1 base, and 4 bases stayed unmatched. As DNA, the CDR3 is TGTGCCAGCAGCCATCGGGACAGGAACACCGGGGAGCTGTTTTTT. This codes for CASSHRDRNTGELFF.

The chain carries TRBV15 and TRBJ1-1; TRBD1 aligns across 7 bases. This CDR3 contains 17 residues. Germline CDR1 is LNHNV and CDR2 is YYDKDF (reference sequence). With 3 bases clipped from V and 1 base from J, the junction kept 11 bases outside the gene matches. In DNA form, the CDR3 reads TGTGCCACCAGCAGTTACCGGACAGGTCCGAGGAACACTGAAGCTTTCTTT. It codes for CATSSYRTGPRNTEAFF.

This clonotype was observed a few times. The J gene is TRBJ1-2, the V gene TRBV12-3 or TRBV12-4; the match to TRBD1 covers 8 bases. This CDR3 comprises 14 residues. J gave up 1 base and V 6 bases, and 4 bases lay outside the gene matches. CDR3 DNA: TGTGCCAGCAGCGCAGGGGGCGTTAACTATGGCTACACCTTC. Residues: CASSAGGVNYGYTF.

This clonotype was recorded a few times. The chain couples TRBV10-3 to TRBJ1-5, with a possible D match to TRBD1 (5 bases). The germline V gene has CDR1 ENHRY and CDR2 SYGVKD. Trimming pared 3 bases from V and 7 bases from J, leaving 16 bases between. The CDR3 covers 15 residues. CDR3 amino acids: CAISDSGTRGQPQHF. The DNA for the CDR3 is TGTGCCATCAGTGACTCCGGGACCCGCGGGCAGCCCCAGCATTTT.

The CDR3 DNA is TGCGCCAGCAGCCAAGTTTCAGGGTTTGGCACCGGGGAGCTGTTTTTT. Residues: CASSQVSGFGTGELFF. V and J are TRBV4-3 and TRBJ2-2, with a tentative D call TRBD1 (5 bases). CDR1 and CDR2 from the germline V gene are LGHNA and YSLEER. This CDR3 is built from 16 residues. Deletions cut 1 base from V and 4 bases from J, with 13 bases between.

This clonotype has just a few counts. The gene calls are TRBV18 and TRBJ2-2, with D possibly TRBD1 on 6 matching bases. The CDR3 is 15 amino acids. Per germline, CDR1 KGHSH and CDR2 LQKENI. Deletions cut 3 bases from V and 4 bases from J, with 12 bases between. The CDR3 reads CASSPSQDSTGELFF. The CDR3 nucleotides read TGTGCCAGCTCACCGTCCCAGGACAGCACCGGGGAGCTGTTTTTT.

This chain uses TRBV28 with TRBJ1-1; 7 positions agree with TRBD1. J gave up 4 bases and V 5 bases, and 7 bases lay outside the gene matches. Germline lookup yields CDR1 MDHEN and CDR2 SYDVKM. The CDR3 spans 14 residues. Here the CDR3 reads CASSGQAISTEAFF. CDR3 sequence (DNA): TGTGCCAGCAGTGGACAGGCCATATCCACTGAAGCTTTCTTT. The full variable domain, in which reference TRBV28 and TRBJ1-1 provide the parts outside the CDR3, is DVKVTQSSRYLVKRTGEKVFLECVQDMDHENMFWYRQDPGLGLRLIYFSYDVKMKEKGDIPEGYSVSREKKERFSLILESASTNQTSMYLCASSGQAISTEAFFGQGTRLTVV.

This clonotype has a handful of counts. The genes are TRBV4-2 and TRBJ2-3; 7 nucleotides align to TRBD1. After removal of 4 bases from V and 2 bases from J, the junction contained 15 bases not matched to a gene. The CDR3 is 18 residues long. The V gene's germline CDR1 is LGHNA and CDR2 YNFKEQ. The CDR3 reads CASSPRTGPIWHTDTQYF. CDR3 sequence (DNA): TGTGCCAGCAGCCCAAGGACAGGTCCAATTTGGCACACAGATACGCAGTATTTT.

In nucleotides, the CDR3 is TGTGCCACCAGTCGCCGGGACAGGGGCGAGCAGTACTTC. Amino acid sequence: CATSRRDRGEQYF. The rearrangement joins TRBV15 to TRBJ2-7; 10 nucleotides match TRBD1. This CDR3 has 13 amino acids. Germline V gene data show CDR1 as LNHNV and CDR2 as YYDKDF (reference sequence). V lost 6 bases to trimming and J lost 6 bases; unmatched junction nucleotides: 5.

The chain employs TRBV29-1 and TRBJ2-3; the match to TRBD2 covers 10 bases. The J segment lost 4 bases and the V segment lost 6 bases, leaving 10 bases of the junction unmatched. Germline CDR1 reads SQVTM; CDR2 reads ANQGSEA. The length of the CDR3 is 15 residues. The CDR3, as DNA: TGCAGCGTCACTTCAGCGGGGGGGCATTCAGATACGCAGTATTTT. Its translation: CSVTSAGGHSDTQYF.

In this sample, this clonotype turned up a few times. V is TRBV29-1 and J is TRBJ2-7, with TRBD2 identical over 7 bases. The V segment lost 6 bases and the J segment 3 bases; nucleotides outside the gene matches: 5. The CDR3 covers 12 residues. Germline CDR1 is SQVTM and CDR2 is ANQGSEA. CDR3 in DNA: TGCAGCGTCGGGGGGAAAGGCTACGAGCAGTACTTC. Translated: CSVGGKGYEQYF.

This clonotype was found a few times. V and J are TRBV12-5 and TRBJ2-7; TRBD1 might be the D (6 bases). This CDR3 is 15 amino acids long. V was cut by 6 bases and J by 3 bases, with 18 bases left in between. Germline V lookup: CDR1 LGHNT, CDR2 FRNRAP. The chain's CDR3 is CASGDPGHFYYEQYF. CDR3 coding DNA: TGTGCTAGTGGAGATCCGGGACACTTTTACTACGAGCAGTACTTC.

This clonotype was seen a few times. The rearrangement joins TRBV6-5 to TRBJ2-5; D is perhaps TRBD1 (6 bases). The CDR3 runs to 16 residues. V lost 4 bases, J lost 2 bases, and 17 bases lay in between. Germline assignment: CDR1 MNHEY and CDR2 SVGAGI. CDR3 DNA sequence: TGTGCCAGCAGTTTCGGATCCAGGACAGATCAAGAGACCCAGTACTTC. Translation: CASSFGSRTDQETQYF.

This clonotype was picked up a small number of times. The rearrangement links TRBV7-2 to TRBJ1-2; 7 nucleotides line up with TRBD1. There are 15 residues in the CDR3. Trimming took 5 bases from V and 4 from J; bases not matched to a gene: 10. From germline, CDR1 is SGHTA and CDR2 FQGNSA. The CDR3 loop is CASSKQGSVLYGYTF. The DNA for the CDR3 is TGTGCCAGCAGCAAACAGGGGTCCGTTCTCTATGGCTACACCTTC.

CDR3 bases: TGTGCCAGCAGCCAAAGGACTAGCGGGACTTCCCTCTCCTACAATGAGCAGTTCTTC. Its protein product is CASSQRTSGTSLSYNEQFF. The genes are TRBV3-1 and TRBJ2-1; 12 nucleotides align to TRBD2. The CDR3 is made up of 19 amino acids. V gave up 2 bases and J gave up 0 bases; unmatched junction bases: 8. Germline CDR1 reads LGHDT; CDR2 reads YNNKEL (reference sequence).

This clonotype was detected only a few times. The chain joins TRBV6-1 to TRBJ1-1; D perhaps matches TRBD1 (5 bases). The CDR3 consists of 14 residues. Germline CDR1 MNHNS, CDR2 SASEGT. V gave up 8 bases and J gave up 3 bases, with 16 bases separating them. Written as DNA, the CDR3 is TGTGCCAGCTTTATGTCGACAGCTCACACTGAAGCTTTCTTT. This gives the protein CASFMSTAHTEAFF.

The gene calls are TRBV6-5 and TRBJ2-7; no reliable D call. The CDR3 is made up of 14 amino acids. Germline CDR1 reads MNHEY; CDR2 reads SVGAGI. Trimming removed 2 bases at V and 6 bases at J, with 14 bases between. The CDR3 reads CASSYGRCNCEQYF. DNA for the CDR3: TGTGCCAGCAGTTACGGACGGTGCAATTGCGAGCAGTACTTC.

This rearrangement joins TRBV12-3 or TRBV12-4 to TRBJ2-7; 8 positions agree with TRBD2. V was pared by 5 bases and J by 2 bases, with 8 bases of the junction left unmatched. The CDR3 is 15 amino acids. The CDR3, as DNA: TGTGCCAGCAGTCCCGGGAGCGGGAGACCCTACGAGCAGTACTTC. Protein product: CASSPGSGRPYEQYF.

The chain couples TRBV27 to TRBJ2-1, with D possibly being TRBD2 (6 bases). CDR1 and CDR2 from the germline V gene are MNHEY and SMNVEV (reference sequence). Trimming took off 3 bases at V and 8 bases at J, with 14 bases between the two ends. The length of the CDR3 is 14 residues. For the CDR3, the DNA is TGTGCCAGCAGTTTTCGGGACTCCTCACATGAGCAGTTCTTC. Translation: CASSFRDSSHEQFF.

The sample holds a few counts of this clonotype. This chain links TRBV7-9 with TRBJ2-7; TRBD1 might be the D (6 bases). V lost 5 bases, J lost 1 base, and 15 bases lay in between. The CDR3 has 15 residues. Germline lookup yields CDR1 SEHNR and CDR2 FQNEAQ (reference sequence). CDR3 sequence reads: CASSLIRGQSYEQYF. In nucleotides, the CDR3 is TGTGCCAGCAGCCTAATTAGGGGACAATCCTACGAGCAGTACTTC.

This clonotype was observed a handful of times. V usage is TRBV10-3 and J usage is TRBJ2-2; D remains ambiguous. This CDR3 is built from 12 residues. CDR1 ENHRY and CDR2 SYGVKD come from the germline V gene. Trimming cost V 2 bases and J 5 bases, with 3 bases left between them. CDR3 sequence (DNA): TGTGCCATCAGTGAGGGGACCGGGGAGCTGTTTTTT. It yields the protein CAISEGTGELFF.

CDR3 region: CSARPRGRETQYF. CDR3 DNA: TGCAGTGCTAGACCGCGGGGAAGGGAGACCCAGTACTTC. This chain connects TRBV20-1 to TRBJ2-5; maybe TRBD2 (6 bases). Per the germline V gene, CDR1 is DFQATT and CDR2 is SNEGSKA (reference sequence). Deletions cut 2 bases from V and 5 bases from J, with 12 bases between. The CDR3 is made up of 13 amino acids.

This clonotype showed up many times. CDR3 DNA sequence: TGCAGCGTTGTTGGACACTTGAACACTGAAGCTTTCTTT. The encoded protein is CSVVGHLNTEAFF. This chain connects TRBV29-1 to TRBJ1-1; D may be TRBD1 (5 bases). Trimming cost V 4 bases and J 0 bases, with 9 bases left between them. Looked up from germline, CDR1 is SQVTM and CDR2 is ANQGSEA. The CDR3 consists of 13 residues.

The V and J genes are TRBV20-1 and TRBJ1-6; TRBD1 aligns across 9 bases. The trim removed 2 bases at V and 9 bases at J, leaving 8 bases unmatched. CDR1 and CDR2 (germline): DFQATT, SNEGSKA (reference sequence). The CDR3 contains 15 residues. The CDR3 bases are TGCAGTGCTAGAACTCCGGGACAGGGTTTTTCACCCCTCCACTTT. Its translation is CSARTPGQGFSPLHF.

This sequence joins TRBV12-3 or TRBV12-4 and TRBJ1-5, with TRBD1 matching over 8 bases. After removal of 4 bases from V and 2 bases from J, the junction contained 4 bases not matched to a gene. The CDR3 runs to 15 residues. In nucleotides, the CDR3 is TGTGCCAGCAGTTGGTTGGACAGGGGCAATCAGCCCCAGCATTTT. Translation gives CASSWLDRGNQPQHF.